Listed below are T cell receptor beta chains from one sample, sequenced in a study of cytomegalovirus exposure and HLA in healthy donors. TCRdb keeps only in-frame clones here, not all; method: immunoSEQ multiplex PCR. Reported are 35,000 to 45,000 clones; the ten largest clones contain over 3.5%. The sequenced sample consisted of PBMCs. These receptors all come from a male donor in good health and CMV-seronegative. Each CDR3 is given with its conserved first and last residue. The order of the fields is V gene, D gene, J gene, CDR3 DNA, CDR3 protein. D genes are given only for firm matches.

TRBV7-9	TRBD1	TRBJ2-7	TGTGCCAGCAGCTTATCTTCCCCGGGACAGATCCCCTACGAGCAGTACTTC	CASSLSSPGQIPYEQYF
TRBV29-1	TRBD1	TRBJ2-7	TGCAGCGTTGGACAGGGGGTGGTCGAGCAGTACTTC	CSVGQGVVEQYF
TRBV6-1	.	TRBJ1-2	TGTGCCAGCAGTGTTAACAGTCTCTATGTAGGCTACACCTTC	CASSVNSLYVGYTF
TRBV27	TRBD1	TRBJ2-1	TGTGCCAGCAGCCGGGACAGGGGAGACAATGAGCAGTTCTTC	CASSRDRGDNEQFF
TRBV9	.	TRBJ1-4	TGTGCCAGCAGCCCCAGCGGAGCAACTAATGAAAAACTGTTTTTT	CASSPSGATNEKLFF
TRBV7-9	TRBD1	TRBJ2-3	TGTGCCAGCACTATTAGACAGGGGGCGATAGCGGATACGCAGTATTTT	CASTIRQGAIADTQYF
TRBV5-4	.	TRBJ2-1	TGTGCCAGCAGCTTGAGGGGCTCCTACAATGAGCAGTTCTTC	CASSLRGSYNEQFF
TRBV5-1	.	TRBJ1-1	TGCGCCAGCAGCTTAAGACAGTTGAACACTGAAGCTTTCTTT	CASSLRQLNTEAFF
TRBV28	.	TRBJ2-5	TGTGCCAGCAGTTTATATGGAGCAGAGACCCAGTACTTC	CASSLYGAETQYF
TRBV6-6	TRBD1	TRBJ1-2	TGTGCCAGCAGTTATGGGGACAGTTTAGTCTCGGGAGGCTACACCTTC	CASSYGDSLVSGGYTF
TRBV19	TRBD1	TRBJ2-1	TGTGCCAGTAGTAGGGACAGATCCTACAATGAGCAGTTCTTC	CASSRDRSYNEQFF
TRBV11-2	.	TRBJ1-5	TGTGCCAGCAGCTTAGATCAGATCAGCAATCAGCCCCAGCATTTT	CASSLDQISNQPQHF
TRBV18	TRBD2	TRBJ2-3	TGTGCCAGCTCACCATTTAGCGGGGGGGCATCAGATACGCAGTATTTT	CASSPFSGGASDTQYF
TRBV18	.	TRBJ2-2	TGTGCCAGCTCACCGAACAGGGATGCCGGGGAGCTGTTTTTT	CASSPNRDAGELFF
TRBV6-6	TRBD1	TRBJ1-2	TGTGCCAGCAGCCTCGACAGGGACGGCTACACCTTC	CASSLDRDGYTF